Listed below are T cell receptor beta chains from one sample, sequenced in a study of response to subunit inactivated influenza vaccine. TCRdb re-called the RT-PCR reads with MiXCR, one entry per CDR3 protein. The table includes about 520,000 distinct CDR3 sequences, approximately 7.8% detected once. The source material was PBMCs from blood, sampled about 23 months after vaccination. The receptors shown here come from a man in his fifties or sixties who received an inactivated influenza vaccine. The CDR3 runs from the conserved cysteine through the conserved F or W. A D gene is named only where the DNA matches it firmly. Some rows mark clone size as missing; the rest say once, few, many or name a class of expanded clone.

>TRBJ2-2|TRBV5-1|few|TRBD2
CASSSGAGGPGTGELFF
TGCGCCAGCAGCTCCGGAGCGGGGGGGCCGGGCACCGGGGAGCTGTTTTTT
>TRBJ1-3|TRBV10-3|many|NA
CAISARENTIYF
TGTGCCATCAGCGCCAGGGAAAACACCATATATTTT
>TRBJ2-5|TRBV5-1|many|NA
CASSRRAQGQGETQYF
TGCGCCAGCAGCCGGAGAGCTCAGGGGCAGGGCGAGACCCAGTACTTC
>TRBJ1-6|TRBV6-1|few|NA
CASRSDSLLPSSPLHF
TGTGCCAGCAGATCGGACAGCCTCCTTCCCTCCTCACCCCTCCACTTT
>TRBJ1-2|TRBV4-2|NA|NA
CASSRGRAHENYGYTF
TGTGCCAGCAGCCGGGGGAGGGCTCACGAAAACTATGGCTACACCTTC
>TRBJ1-4|TRBV6-6|many|NA
CASSSSLGLFF
TGTGCCAGCAGTTCCTCATTGGGCCTGTTTTTT
>TRBJ2-1|TRBV7-2|few|NA
CASSSALFTSYNEQFF
TGTGCCAGCAGCTCCGCCTTATTCACCTCCTACAATGAGCAGTTCTTC
>TRBJ1-2|TRBV7-9|few|NA
CASSLVKTVGKFDGYTF
TGTGCCAGCAGCTTAGTTAAGACAGTAGGCAAATTCGATGGCTACACCTTC
>TRBJ1-1|TRBV29-1|NA|NA
CSVGVEWGRRTEAFF
TGCAGCGTTGGAGTGGAGTGGGGGCGTCGGACTGAAGCTTTCTTT
>TRBJ1-2|TRBV5-1|few|NA
CASSLEDGRYGYTF
TGCGCCAGCAGCTTGGAGGACGGCCGCTATGGCTACACCTTC
>TRBJ2-3|TRBV27|few|TRBD2
CASSFAGSPGGTQYF
TGTGCCAGCAGTTTCGCTGGCTCCCCGGGGGGTACGCAGTATTTT
>TRBJ2-1|TRBV20-1|few|NA
CSASHPPDNEQFF
TGCAGTGCTAGTCACCCCCCCGACAATGAGCAGTTCTTC
>TRBJ2-7|TRBV2|NA|NA
CASSDVVGAKQYF
TGTGCCAGCAGTGACGTCGTGGGAGCCAAGCAGTACTTC
>TRBJ2-2|TRBV20-1|NA|NA
CSARSDTGELFF
TGCAGTGCTAGGTCCGACACCGGGGAGCTGTTTTTT
>TRBJ1-4|TRBV6-1|many|NA
CASSAGSSTNEKLFF
TGTGCCAGCAGTGCCGGGTCCTCAACTAATGAAAAACTGTTTTTT
>TRBJ1-2|TRBV20-1|few|NA
CSAISQGRDYGYTF
TGCAGTGCTATATCCCAAGGCCGGGACTATGGCTACACCTTC
>TRBJ1-5|TRBV12-3/TRBV12-4|many|NA
CASSLNSRQHF
TGTGCCAGCAGTTTAAACAGCCGCCAGCATTTT
>TRBJ2-3|TRBV6-5|few|NA
CASSSDLSLNPDTQYF
TGTGCCAGCAGTTCAGACTTGAGCCTAAACCCAGATACGCAGTATTTT
>TRBJ1-6|TRBV28|NA|NA
CASSRSTGLGSYNSPLHF
TGTGCCAGCAGCCGTTCCACAGGGTTGGGCTCCTATAATTCACCCCTCCACTTT
>TRBJ2-6|TRBV10-3|NA|TRBD2
CAISDRVAGDGSGANVLTF
TGTGCCATCAGTGATCGAGTAGCGGGAGATGGGTCTGGGGCCAACGTCCTGACTTTC
>TRBJ1-6|TRBV7-2|few|NA
CASSLSLEGWNSPLHF
TGTGCCAGCAGCCTATCCTTGGAAGGGTGGAATTCACCCCTCCACTTT
>TRBJ2-5|TRBV20-1|few|TRBD2
CSARKSGEETQYF
TGCAGTGCTCGTAAGAGCGGGGAGGAGACCCAGTACTTC
>TRBJ2-7|TRBV7-2|many|NA
CASSFPGLHEQYF
TGTGCCAGCAGCTTCCCCGGTTTACACGAGCAGTACTTC
>TRBJ1-4|TRBV30|many|TRBD1
CAWMVTGVGEKLFF
TGTGCCTGGATGGTGACAGGGGTCGGTGAAAAACTGTTTTTT